The 9 T cell receptor beta chains below come from one sample, sequenced in a study of blood T cell repertoires in COVID-19. Only in-frame clones appear in the TCRdb table, and some are missing; sequencing was by immunoSEQ multiplex PCR. The table lists some 200,000 clones, roughly 89% of them singletons, with 12% in the top ten. The specimen sequenced was peripheral blood. The origin of the receptors is a woman between 65 and 79 years old with COVID-19, enrolled during active disease.

The genes are TRBV6-4 and TRBJ1-6; maybe TRBD1 (6 bases). The CDR3 consists of 13 residues. CDR1 and CDR2 from the germline V gene are MRHNA and SNTAGT. The ends were cut back, 11 bases at V and 9 bases at J, with 17 bases in the middle. The chain's CDR3 is CAGLNRVGSPLHF. In DNA, the CDR3 is TGTGCCGGACTGAACAGGGTGGGTTCACCCCTCCACTTT.

This chain links TRBV5-6 with TRBJ2-3; TRBD2 agrees at 8 bases. In germline, CDR1 is SGHDT, CDR2 YYEEEE. The CDR3 is 17 amino acids. V shed 3 bases, J shed 6 bases, and the junction held 15 bases outside the gene matches. The CDR3 loop is CASSSTAGQRGTDTQYF. The DNA for the CDR3 is TGTGCCAGCAGCTCAACCGCTGGCCAGCGGGGGACTGATACGCAGTATTTT.

This clone was detected a few times. J is TRBJ1-5 and V is TRBV6-1; 8 bases line up with TRBD1. The V segment lost 1 base and the J segment 3 bases; nucleotides outside the gene matches: 2. The CDR3 is made up of 15 amino acids. Germline-derived CDR1 and CDR2 are MNHNS and SASEGT. The CDR3, as DNA: TGTGCCAGCAGTGAAGGGGGACAGGTCAATCAGCCCCAGCATTTT. Its translation: CASSEGGQVNQPQHF.

V usage is TRBV19 and J usage is TRBJ1-1; D is perhaps TRBD1 (6 bases). V gave up 3 bases and J gave up 8 bases, with 25 bases separating them. Germline assignment: CDR1 LNHDA and CDR2 SQIVND (reference sequence). The length of the CDR3 is 17 residues. The CDR3 spells CASSILPGHRVPLEAFF. DNA of the CDR3: TGTGCCAGTAGTATCTTGCCCGGGCACAGGGTCCCTTTAGAAGCTTTCTTT.

This clone was detected a few times. The V gene is TRBV28, the J gene TRBJ2-7, with D tentatively TRBD2 (5 bases). CDR3 length: 13 amino acids. CDR1 MDHEN and CDR2 SYDVKM come from the germline V gene. V was shortened by 7 bases and J by 1 base, with 11 bases between the two germline ends. The CDR3 DNA sequence: TGTGCCAGCACCCTAGGCGGGTCCTACGAGCAGTACTTC. Its translation: CASTLGGSYEQYF.

The V call is TRBV6-1, the J call TRBJ1-3; TRBD1 is a possible D gene (5 bases). Germline V gives CDR1 MNHNS, CDR2 SASEGT. V gave up 2 bases and J gave up 0 bases, with 11 bases separating them. This CDR3 spans 16 amino acids. CDR3 sequence (DNA): TGTGCCAGCAGTGAACGGACACTCAGCTCTGGAAACACCATATATTTT. Residues: CASSERTLSSGNTIYF.

This chain connects TRBV30 to TRBJ1-6, with no clear D. V shed 0 bases and J shed 5 bases, with 14 bases lying between them. Germline lookup yields CDR1 GTSNPN and CDR2 SVGIG (reference sequence). The length of the CDR3 is 16 residues. As DNA, the CDR3 is TGTGCCTGGAGTGTTCTGCGGACTAGTCATAATTCACCCCTCCACTTT. Protein product: CAWSVLRTSHNSPLHF.

The chain recombines TRBV6-5 with TRBJ1-3, with TRBD1 identical over 8 bases. This CDR3 contains 15 residues. Germline V CDR1 and CDR2: MNHEY, SVGAGI. Losses at the gene ends were 8 bases for V and 2 bases for J; bases not matched to a gene: 8. In DNA, the CDR3 is TGTGCCAGCCTCAGCCTACAGGGGGCTGGAAACACCATATATTTT. Translating it yields CASLSLQGAGNTIYF.

This clone appeared a single time. This chain links TRBV5-8 with TRBJ1-6; D gene uncertain. Deletions cut 4 bases from V and 18 bases from J, with 8 bases between. Germline values: CDR1 SGHTS, CDR2 YDEGEE. The CDR3 sequence is 9 residues long. The CDR3 DNA follows: TGTGCCAGCAGCGTCCGGGACCACTTT. Protein: CASSVRDHF.